One TCR beta chain is described in this entry. The antigen is unknown. This entry belongs to a study of post-analysis software for immune sequencing data. Prepared libraries of TCR beta cDNA carried unique molecular identifiers. Input of about 0.95 to 11 million T cells yielded about half a million cDNA molecules. Each CDR3 protein gets one entry after TCRdb re-called the PCR reads with MiXCR. The data contain 350,000 to 450,000 distinct CDR3 sequences, less than 40% of them singletons. Study conclusions and caveats: Diversity measured as normalized Chao1 was significantly lower in multiple sclerosis patients than in controls. Elevated frequency relative to controls characterized roughly 5 TRBV segments in patients, TRBV5-6, TRBV5-1 and TRBV20-1 among them.

This CDR3 region has 14 residues. Looked up from germline, CDR1 is KGHSH and CDR2 is LQKENI. The chain uses TRBV18 and TRBJ2-4; tentatively, D is TRBD1 or TRBD2 (5 bases each). With the DNA end fitting TRBJ2-7 better, the J assignment may be wrong. This clonotype was obtained from a girl aged 10 to 17 with multiple sclerosis. Sequenced sample: blood. The chain's CDR3 is CASSPRGPDYEQYF. The DNA of the CDR3 is TGTGCCAGCTCACCACGGGGACCCGACTACGAGCAGTACTTC.